Described below is a single TCR beta chain sequence and its context. The entry originates in a study of blood T cells in healthy people across ages. Per individual sample, total RNA of at least 6 micrograms was extracted. CDR3 size: 16 residues. The germline gives CDR1 KGHDR, CDR2 SFDVKD. Trimming took 2 bases from V and 2 from J; bases not matched to a gene: 4. Sample-barcoded 5' priming and a J-beta primer mix drove a second PCR of roughly 7 to 11 cycles. TCRdb re-called the 5' RACE reads with MiXCR, one entry per CDR3 protein. The sample yields about 1.4 million distinct CDR3 sequences, 45% to 70% seen once.

The V and J genes are TRBV24-1 and TRBJ2-1, with 8 bases identical to TRBD2. The source of this sequence is a man aged 18 to 35 in good health. The sample was blood. In DNA, the CDR3 is TGTGCCACCAGTGATTATACGGGAGGGGCCTACAATGAGCAGTTCTTC. It encodes CATSDYTGGAYNEQFF.